This TCR beta chain was recorded in a study of identical twins. Each CDR3 protein is one row after TCRdb ran MiXCR on the 5' RACE reads. The sample has some 320,000 distinct CDR3 sequences, approximately 13% seen once. V trimming: 3 bases; J trimming: 6 bases; junction bases outside the gene matches: 6. Germline V gives CDR1 MRHNA, CDR2 SNTAGT. The CDR3 consists of 16 residues. There are a few counts of this clonotype. Its specificity is not known. Findings and limits, study-wide: Reduced insertions were recorded for abundant cord blood beta clonotypes, with no such pattern in memory repertoires.

The same data also went into a second study, on yellow fever vaccine responses in identical twins.

The clonotype was recovered from a woman between 18 and 29 years old in good health. The material sequenced was CD8+ T cells sorted from blood. The chain couples TRBV6-4 to TRBJ2-1; 12 bases match TRBD1. DNA for the CDR3: TGTGCCAGCAGTGAGTCCCAGGGACAGGGGGCCAATGAGCAGTTCTTC. Translated, it gives CASSESQGQGANEQFF.